Listed below are T cell receptor beta chains from one sample, sequenced in a study of T cell responses to AZD1222 COVID-19 vaccine. The assay was immunoSEQ multiplex PCR, and TCRdb's table has in-frame clones only and misses some. The sample lists around 140,000 clones, roughly 91% occurring once. This material consisted of peripheral blood, taken on day 0 of AZD1222 vaccination. The receptors shown here come from an adult in good health. The CDR3 runs from the conserved cysteine through the conserved F or W. The D gene is left open where the match is weak. The size field is filled for only some rows; it gives once, few, many or a size class.

len	j_gene	abundance	v_gene	d_gene	CDR3aa	CDR3nt
11	TRBJ2-7	NA	TRBV11-2	NA	CASRESYEQYF	TGTGCCAGCAGAGAGAGTTACGAGCAGTACTTC
13	TRBJ2-1	NA	TRBV5-4	NA	CASSPDWDNEQFF	TGTGCCAGCAGCCCGGACTGGGACAATGAGCAGTTCTTC
16	TRBJ2-3	NA	TRBV7-6	NA	CASSLGGGGRADTQYF	TGTGCCAGCAGCTTAGGTGGGGGGGGCAGGGCAGATACGCAGTATTTT
16	TRBJ2-7	NA	TRBV11-3	TRBD2	CASSLSPSGSIDEQYF	TGTGCCAGCAGCTTAAGCCCCAGCGGGAGTATCGACGAGCAGTACTTC
14	TRBJ2-2	NA	TRBV10-3	NA	CAISESAGFGELFF	TGTGCCATCAGTGAGTCGGCGGGATTCGGGGAGCTGTTTTTT
12	TRBJ2-7	once	TRBV11-3	NA	CASSASYYEQYF	TGTGCCAGCAGCGCATCTTACTACGAGCAGTACTTC
17	TRBJ2-2	NA	TRBV11-2	NA	CASSSPWGAPNTGELFF	TGTGCCAGCAGCTCCCCCTGGGGGGCCCCGAACACCGGGGAGCTGTTTTTT
14	TRBJ2-7	NA	TRBV24-1	NA	CATSSGPGSYEQYF	TGTGCCACCAGTTCGGGACCTGGATCCTACGAGCAGTACTTC
15	TRBJ1-1	NA	TRBV4-3	NA	CASSQRARGETEAFF	TGCGCCAGCAGCCAGAGAGCAAGGGGCGAAACTGAAGCTTTCTTT
15	TRBJ1-2	NA	TRBV29-1	NA	CSVAVSGRPSYGYTF	TGCAGCGTTGCGGTCAGCGGTAGACCTTCTTATGGCTACACCTTC
17	TRBJ1-3	NA	TRBV9	NA	CASSVVPLDSSGNTIYF	TGTGCCAGCAGCGTAGTCCCACTAGACAGCTCTGGAAACACCATATATTTT